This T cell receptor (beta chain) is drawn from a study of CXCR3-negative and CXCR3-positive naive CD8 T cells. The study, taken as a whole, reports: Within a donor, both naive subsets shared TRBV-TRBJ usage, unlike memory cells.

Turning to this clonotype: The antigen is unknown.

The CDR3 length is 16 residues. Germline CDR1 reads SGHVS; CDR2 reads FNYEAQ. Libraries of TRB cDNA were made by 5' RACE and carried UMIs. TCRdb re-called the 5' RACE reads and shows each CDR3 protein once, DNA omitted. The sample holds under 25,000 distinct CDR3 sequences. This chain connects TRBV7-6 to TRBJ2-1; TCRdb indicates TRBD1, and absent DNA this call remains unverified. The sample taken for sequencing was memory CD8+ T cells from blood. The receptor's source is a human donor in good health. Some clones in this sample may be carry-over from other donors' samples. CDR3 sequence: CASSSPHKDRYNEQFF. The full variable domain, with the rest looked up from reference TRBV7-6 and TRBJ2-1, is GAGVSQSPRYKVTKRGQDVALRCDPISGHVSLYWYRQALGQGPEFLTYFNYEAQQDKSGLPNDRFSAERPEGSISTLTIQRTEQRDSAMYRCASSSPHKDRYNEQFFGPGTRLTVL.